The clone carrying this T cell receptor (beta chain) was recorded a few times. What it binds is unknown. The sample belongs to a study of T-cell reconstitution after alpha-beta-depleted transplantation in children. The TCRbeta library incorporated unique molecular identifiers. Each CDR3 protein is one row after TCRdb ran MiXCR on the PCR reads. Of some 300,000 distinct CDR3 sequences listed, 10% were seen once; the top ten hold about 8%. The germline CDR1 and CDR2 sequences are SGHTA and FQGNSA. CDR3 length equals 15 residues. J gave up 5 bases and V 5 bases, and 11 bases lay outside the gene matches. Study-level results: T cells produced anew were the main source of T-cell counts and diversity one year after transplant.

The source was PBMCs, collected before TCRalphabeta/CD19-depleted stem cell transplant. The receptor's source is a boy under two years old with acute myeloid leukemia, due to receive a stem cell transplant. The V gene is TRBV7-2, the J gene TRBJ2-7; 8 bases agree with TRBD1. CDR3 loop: CASSPQGAHSHEQYF. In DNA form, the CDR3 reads TGTGCCAGCAGCCCCCAGGGGGCTCATTCCCACGAGCAGTACTTC.